This T cell receptor (beta chain) was captured in a study of vaccination effects on CD4 cells after COVID-19. The wider study: Post-vaccine draws lagged the second dose by a median of 72 days. General study points: The study found marked clonal contraction of infection- and vaccine-induced clones late after vaccination.

The V gene end was trimmed by 5 bases and the J gene end by 5 bases; junction bases not matched to a gene: 13. Per germline, CDR1 SGHRS and CDR2 YFSETQ. The CDR3 consists of 16 residues. Assay used: immunoSEQ multiplex PCR; TCRdb lists only in-frame clones, some missing. The profile shows about 31,000 clones, 75% to 90% of them singletons. ViraFEST assay sequencing came after antigen-specific CD4+ T cells were expanded with viral peptide pools. Following an approximately ten-day culture, CD4+ T cells were purified. Everyone in the study got two shots of either the BNT162b2 or mRNA-1273 vaccine. The researchers cultured some 1.9 million PBMC per well with about 10 IU/ml IL-2 and about 10 ug/ml peptides. It was on days 3 and 7 that half the medium was replaced with IL-2 medium. Regarding this clone: Its antigen is currently unknown.

The V gene is TRBV5-1, the J gene TRBJ2-5; 9 bases are a match to TRBD1. The material sequenced was CD4+ T cells from PBMCs cultured with SARS-CoV-2 spike peptides, taken after COVID-19 vaccination. This receptor was taken from a human donor who received a COVID-19 vaccine. Some clones in this sample may be carry-over from other donors' samples. CDR3 nucleotides: TGCGCCAGCAGTCGAACAGGGGGCACCGAGGGGGAGACCCAGTACTTC. Translated, it gives CASSRTGGTEGETQYF.